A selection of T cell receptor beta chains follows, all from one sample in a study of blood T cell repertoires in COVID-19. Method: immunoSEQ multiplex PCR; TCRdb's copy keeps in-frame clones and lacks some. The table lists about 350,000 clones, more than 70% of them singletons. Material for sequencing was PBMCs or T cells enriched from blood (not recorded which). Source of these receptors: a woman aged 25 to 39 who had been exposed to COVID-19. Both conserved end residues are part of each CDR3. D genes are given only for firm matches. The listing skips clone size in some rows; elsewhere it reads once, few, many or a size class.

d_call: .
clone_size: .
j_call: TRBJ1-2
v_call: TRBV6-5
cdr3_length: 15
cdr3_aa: CASSYSGTGTYGYTF
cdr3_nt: TGTGCCAGCAGTTACTCCGGTACAGGGACCTATGGCTACACCTTC

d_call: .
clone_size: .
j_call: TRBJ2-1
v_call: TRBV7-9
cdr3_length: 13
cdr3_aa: CASSPGVTDEQFF
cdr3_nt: TGTGCCAGCAGCCCCGGGGTGACCGATGAGCAGTTCTTC

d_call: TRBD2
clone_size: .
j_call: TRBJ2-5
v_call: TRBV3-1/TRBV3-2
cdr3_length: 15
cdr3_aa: CASSLSSSGLRTQYF
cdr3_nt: TGTGCCAGCAGCCTCTCCTCTAGCGGACTACGGACCCAGTACTTC

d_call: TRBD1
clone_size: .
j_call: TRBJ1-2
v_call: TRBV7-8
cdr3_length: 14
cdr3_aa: CASSSHDRAYGYTF
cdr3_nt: TGTGCCAGCAGCTCCCATGACAGGGCCTATGGCTACACCTTC

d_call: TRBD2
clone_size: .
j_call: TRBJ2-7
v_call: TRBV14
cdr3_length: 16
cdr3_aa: CASSRGAGGRDREQYF
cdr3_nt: TGTGCCAGCAGCCGAGGAGCGGGAGGTAGGGATCGCGAGCAGTACTTC

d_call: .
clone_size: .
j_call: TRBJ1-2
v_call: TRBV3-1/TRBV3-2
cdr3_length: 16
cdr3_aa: CASSQEVHRADYGYTF
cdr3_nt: TGTGCCAGCAGCCAAGAAGTCCACAGGGCGGACTATGGCTACACCTTC

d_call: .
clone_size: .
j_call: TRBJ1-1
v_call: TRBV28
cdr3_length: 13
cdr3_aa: CASSLFKNTEAFF
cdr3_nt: TGTGCCAGCAGTTTATTTAAGAACACTGAAGCTTTCTTT

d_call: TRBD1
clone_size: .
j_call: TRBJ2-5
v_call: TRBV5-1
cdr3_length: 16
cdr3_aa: CASRPGQGVGQETQYF
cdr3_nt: TGCGCCAGCAGACCAGGACAGGGAGTGGGTCAAGAGACCCAGTACTTC

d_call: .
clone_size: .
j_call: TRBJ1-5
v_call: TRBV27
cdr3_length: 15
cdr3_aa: CATLPGHYSNQPQHF
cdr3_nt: TGTGCCACCCTCCCGGGACACTATAGCAATCAGCCCCAGCATTTT

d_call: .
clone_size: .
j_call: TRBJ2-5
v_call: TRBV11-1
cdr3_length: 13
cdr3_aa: CASSTRDQETQYF
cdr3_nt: TGTGCCAGCAGCACGCGGGACCAAGAGACCCAGTACTTC

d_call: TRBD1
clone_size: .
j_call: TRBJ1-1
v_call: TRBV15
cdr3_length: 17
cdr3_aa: CATREGRGGPIAVEAFF
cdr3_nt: TGTGCCACCAGAGAAGGGCGAGGGGGCCCAATAGCGGTTGAAGCTTTCTTT

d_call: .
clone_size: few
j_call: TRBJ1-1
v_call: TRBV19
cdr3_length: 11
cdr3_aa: CASRQVSEAFF
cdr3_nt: TGTGCCAGTAGACAGGTGTCTGAAGCTTTCTTT

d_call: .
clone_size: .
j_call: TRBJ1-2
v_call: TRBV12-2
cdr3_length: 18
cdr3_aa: CASRLIFLQDRDNYGYTF
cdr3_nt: TGTGCAAGTCGCTTAATCTTCCTCCAGGACAGGGACAACTATGGCTACACCTTC

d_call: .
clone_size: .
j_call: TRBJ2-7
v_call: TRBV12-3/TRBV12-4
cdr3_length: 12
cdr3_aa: CASSSGSYEQYF
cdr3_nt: TGTGCCAGCAGTTCAGGGTCCTACGAGCAGTACTTC

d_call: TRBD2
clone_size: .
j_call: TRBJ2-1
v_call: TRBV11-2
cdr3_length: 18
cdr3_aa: CASSPGLAGWGSYNEQFF
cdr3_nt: TGTGCCAGCAGCCCTGGACTAGCGGGATGGGGCTCCTACAATGAGCAGTTCTTC

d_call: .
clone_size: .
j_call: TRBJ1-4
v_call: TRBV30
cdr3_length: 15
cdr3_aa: CAWSTGPMRREKLFF
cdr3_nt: TGTGCCTGGAGTACAGGCCCGATGAGGCGTGAAAAACTGTTTTTT

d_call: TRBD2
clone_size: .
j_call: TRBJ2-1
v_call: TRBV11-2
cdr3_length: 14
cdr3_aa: CASSLGGAGGPQFF
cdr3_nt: TGTGCCAGCAGCTTAGGGGGAGCGGGAGGGCCTCAGTTCTTC

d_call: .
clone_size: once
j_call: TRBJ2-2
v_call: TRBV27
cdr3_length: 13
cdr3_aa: CASSPLRTGELFF
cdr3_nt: TGTGCCAGCAGCCCCCTGCGGACCGGGGAGCTGTTTTTT

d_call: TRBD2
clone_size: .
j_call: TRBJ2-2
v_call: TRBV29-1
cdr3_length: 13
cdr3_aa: CSSRLADTGELFF
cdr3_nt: TGCAGCTCTAGACTAGCGGATACCGGGGAGCTGTTTTTT

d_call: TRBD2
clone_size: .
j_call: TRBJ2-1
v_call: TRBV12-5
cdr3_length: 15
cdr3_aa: CASGSPEGLAHEQFF
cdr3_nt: TGTGCTAGTGGTTCGCCGGAGGGACTAGCCCATGAGCAGTTCTTC

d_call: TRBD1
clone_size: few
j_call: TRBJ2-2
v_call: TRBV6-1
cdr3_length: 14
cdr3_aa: CASSEGTGAGELFF
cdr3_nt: TGTGCCAGCAGTGAAGGGACAGGGGCCGGGGAGCTGTTTTTT

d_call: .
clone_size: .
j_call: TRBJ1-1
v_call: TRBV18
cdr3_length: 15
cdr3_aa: CASSPRQGGDTEAFF
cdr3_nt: TGTGCCAGCTCACCACGCCAGGGTGGGGACACTGAAGCTTTCTTT

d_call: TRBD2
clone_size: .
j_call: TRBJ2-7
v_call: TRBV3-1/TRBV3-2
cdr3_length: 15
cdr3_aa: CASSQASSGAYEQYF
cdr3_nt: TGTGCCAGCAGCCAAGCTAGTAGCGGGGCCTACGAGCAGTACTTC

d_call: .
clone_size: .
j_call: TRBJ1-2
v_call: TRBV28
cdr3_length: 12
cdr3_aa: CASRPRTVSYTF
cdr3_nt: TGTGCCAGCAGACCTCGGACAGTGAGCTACACCTTC

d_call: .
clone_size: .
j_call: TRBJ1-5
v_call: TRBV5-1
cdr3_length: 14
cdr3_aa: CASSLLESNQPQHF
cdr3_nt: TGCGCCAGCAGCTTGTTGGAGAGCAATCAGCCCCAGCATTTT

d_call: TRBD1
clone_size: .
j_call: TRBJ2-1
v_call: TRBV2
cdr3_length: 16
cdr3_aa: CASRYDRVSSYNEQFF
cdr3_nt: TGTGCCAGCAGATACGACAGGGTCAGCTCCTACAATGAGCAGTTCTTC

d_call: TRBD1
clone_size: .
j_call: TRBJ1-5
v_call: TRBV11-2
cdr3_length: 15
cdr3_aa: CASSPGQGGYQPQHF
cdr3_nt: TGTGCCAGCAGCCCTGGACAGGGGGGGTACCAGCCCCAGCATTTT

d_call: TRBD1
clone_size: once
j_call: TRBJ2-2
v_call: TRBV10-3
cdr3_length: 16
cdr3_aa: CAIRPTGTVNTGELFF
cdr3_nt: TGTGCCATCAGACCCACCGGGACAGTGAACACCGGGGAGCTGTTTTTT

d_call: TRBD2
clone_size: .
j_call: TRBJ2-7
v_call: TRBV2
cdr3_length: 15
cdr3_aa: CASKGGSENTYEQYF
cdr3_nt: TGTGCCAGCAAGGGAGGGTCGGAGAATACCTACGAGCAGTACTTC

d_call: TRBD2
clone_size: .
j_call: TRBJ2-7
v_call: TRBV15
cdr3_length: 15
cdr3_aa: CATSRTGAGGYEQYF
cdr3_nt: TGTGCCACCAGCAGAACCGGAGCGGGAGGGTACGAGCAGTACTTC

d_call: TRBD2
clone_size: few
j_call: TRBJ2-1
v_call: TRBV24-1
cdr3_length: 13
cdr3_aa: CATSELSLAGQFF
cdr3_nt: TGTGCCACCAGTGAATTGAGTCTAGCGGGACAGTTCTTC

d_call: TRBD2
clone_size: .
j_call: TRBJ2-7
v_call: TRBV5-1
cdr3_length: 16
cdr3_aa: CASSLDRLAGHFEQYF
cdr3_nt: TGCGCCAGCAGCTTGGACCGACTAGCGGGACATTTCGAGCAGTACTTC

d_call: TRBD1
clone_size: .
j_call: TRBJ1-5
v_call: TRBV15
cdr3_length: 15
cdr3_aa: CATTRDRSGNQPQHF
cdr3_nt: TGTGCCACCACCCGGGACAGGTCAGGCAATCAGCCCCAGCATTTT

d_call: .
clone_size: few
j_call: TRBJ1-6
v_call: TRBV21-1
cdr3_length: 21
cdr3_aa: CASTGPRTGGLSYSYNSPLHF
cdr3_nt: TGTGCCAGTACTGGTCCCAGGACAGGGGGCCTTTCCTACTCCTATAATTCACCCCTCCACTTT

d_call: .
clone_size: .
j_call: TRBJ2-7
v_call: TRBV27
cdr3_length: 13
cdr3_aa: CASSLRRAYEQYF
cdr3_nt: TGTGCCAGCAGTTTAAGGAGGGCCTACGAGCAGTACTTC